This T cell receptor beta chain was sequenced for a study of control samples from healthy donors and cancer patients (TCRdb year 2020). In regard to this clone: Its antigen specificity is not known. Base qualities are not at hand, and no much larger clone is one base apart.

The CDR3 goes from the cysteine to the phenylalanine over 13 residues. Only the CDR3 DNA is retained, 39 bases long and in frame from the first base. Trimming costs V 6 bases and J 5 bases, and their ends lie 12 bases apart. As encoded in the germline V gene, CDR1 is KGHSH while CDR2 is LQKENI. The library came from the immunoSEQ multiplex PCR assay. TCRdb holds this immuneACCESS table with in-frame rearrangements only. Some clones are missing; in checked studies, unresolved V genes explain under half, and the rest has no known cause. The sample data list roughly 160,000 clones, and roughly 95% of these were observed just once. About 0.94% of the sample is in the top ten clones.

The sample taken for sequencing was blood. This clonotype was obtained from a woman aged 25-40 years in good health. This receptor chain uses TRBV18 and TRBJ2-3; the D gene is perhaps TRBD1, on 6 matching bases. The CDR3 amino acid sequence is: CASSSIRGDTQYF. The nucleotide sequence reads as follows: TGTGCCAGCTCCTCGATCAGGGGAGATACGCAGTATTTT. Extended through the reference TRBV18 and TRBJ2-3 proteins, this CDR3 yields the full variable domain: NAGVMQNPRHLVRRRGQEARLRCSPMKGHSHVYWYRQLPEEGLKFMVYLQKENIIDESGMPKERFSAEFPKEGPSILRIQQVVRGDSAAYFCASSSIRGDTQYFGPGTRLTVL.